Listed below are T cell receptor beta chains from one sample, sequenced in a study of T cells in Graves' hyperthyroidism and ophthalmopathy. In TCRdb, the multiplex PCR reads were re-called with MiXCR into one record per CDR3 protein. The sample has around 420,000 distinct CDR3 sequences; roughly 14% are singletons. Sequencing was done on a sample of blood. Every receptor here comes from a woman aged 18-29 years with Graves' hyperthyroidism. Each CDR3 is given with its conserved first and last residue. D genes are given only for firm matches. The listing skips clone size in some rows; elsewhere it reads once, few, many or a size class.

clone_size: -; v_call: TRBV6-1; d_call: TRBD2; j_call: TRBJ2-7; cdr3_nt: TGTGCCAGCAGTGAAGTTCCCCGGACTAGAGCCTACGAGCAGTACTTC; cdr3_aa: CASSEVPRTRAYEQYF
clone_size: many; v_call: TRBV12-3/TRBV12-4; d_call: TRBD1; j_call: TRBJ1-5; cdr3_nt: TGTGCCAGCACCCCGACAGGGGGCGGACAGCCCCAGCATTTT; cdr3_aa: CASTPTGGGQPQHF
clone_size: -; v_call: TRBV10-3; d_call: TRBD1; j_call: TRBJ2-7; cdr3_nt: TGTGCCATCAGTTACTTCCCCAGGGGGCTCCCCCGCGAGCAGTACTTC; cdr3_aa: CAISYFPRGLPREQYF
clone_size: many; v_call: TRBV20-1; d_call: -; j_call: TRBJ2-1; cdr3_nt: TGCAGTGCTAGACCCACTGAACGGGGGCGCTCCTACAATGAGCAGTTCTTC; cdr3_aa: CSARPTERGRSYNEQFF
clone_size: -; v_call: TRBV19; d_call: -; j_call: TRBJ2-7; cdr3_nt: TGTGCCAGTAGTATAGATGGGTCCCCCGCCTACGAGCAGTACTTC; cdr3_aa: CASSIDGSPAYEQYF
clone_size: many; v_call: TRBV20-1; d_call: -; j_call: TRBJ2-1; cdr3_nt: TGCAGTGCACCCTCCCCCCGGAACTACAATGAGCAGTTCTTC; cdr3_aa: CSAPSPRNYNEQFF
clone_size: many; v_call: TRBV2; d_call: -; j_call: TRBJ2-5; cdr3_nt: TGTGCCACGAAGGCCACCCTGTTAGAGACCCAGTACTTC; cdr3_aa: CATKATLLETQYF
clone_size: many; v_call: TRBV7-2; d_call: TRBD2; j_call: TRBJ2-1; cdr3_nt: TGTGCCAGCAGCTCCCGGGGGGGCGCCGGGACCCCTCGTAGGAATGAGCAGTTCTTC; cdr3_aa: CASSSRGGAGTPRRNEQFF
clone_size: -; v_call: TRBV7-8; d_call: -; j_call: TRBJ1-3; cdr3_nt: TGTGCCAGCAGCAATACGCCCTCCTGGGACGGAGAAATTGATGGAAACACCATATATTTT; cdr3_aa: CASSNTPSWDGEIDGNTIYF
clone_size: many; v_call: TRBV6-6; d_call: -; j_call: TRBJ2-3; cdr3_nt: TGTGCCAGCAGTTACTCCCCGGGAGGCACAGATACGCAGTATTTT; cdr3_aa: CASSYSPGGTDTQYF
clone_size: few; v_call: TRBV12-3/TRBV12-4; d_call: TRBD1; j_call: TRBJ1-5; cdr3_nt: TGTGCCAGCAGTTCGACAGGGCTCTATAGCAATCAGCCCCAGCATTTT; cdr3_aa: CASSSTGLYSNQPQHF
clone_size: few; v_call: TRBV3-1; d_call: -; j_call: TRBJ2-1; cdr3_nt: TGTGCCAGCAGCCAAGCTCAACGAGGGGGGGGGAATGAGCAGTTCTTC; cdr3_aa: CASSQAQRGGGNEQFF
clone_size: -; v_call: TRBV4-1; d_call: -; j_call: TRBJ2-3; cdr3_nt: TGCGCCAGCAGCCACCGACGGGGGAGCACAGATACGCAGTATTTT; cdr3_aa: CASSHRRGSTDTQYF
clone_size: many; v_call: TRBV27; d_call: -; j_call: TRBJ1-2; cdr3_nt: TGTGCCAGCAGTTTAGACGCAGGGCGGCACTATGGCTACACCTTC; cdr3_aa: CASSLDAGRHYGYTF
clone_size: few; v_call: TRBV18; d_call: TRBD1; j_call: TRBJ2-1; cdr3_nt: TGTGCCAGCTCACTTTCTACCGGGACAGGTACCTACAATGAGCAGTTCTTC; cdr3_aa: CASSLSTGTGTYNEQFF
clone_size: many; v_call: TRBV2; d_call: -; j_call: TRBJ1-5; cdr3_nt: TGTGCCAGCAGTGAAGGGGGGGGCAGGGAACGCGGTCAGCCCCAGCATTTT; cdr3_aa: CASSEGGGRERGQPQHF
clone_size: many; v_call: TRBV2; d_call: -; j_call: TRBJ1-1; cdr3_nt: TGTGCCAGCAGATACAGGGAGTCCTTAACTGAAGCTTTCTTT; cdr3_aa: CASRYRESLTEAFF
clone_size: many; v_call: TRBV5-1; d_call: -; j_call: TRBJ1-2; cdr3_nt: TGCGCCAGCAGCTTAAGCCCGGGCGACTATGGCTACACCTTC; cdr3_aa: CASSLSPGDYGYTF
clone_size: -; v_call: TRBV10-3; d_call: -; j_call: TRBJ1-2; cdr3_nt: TGTGCCATCAGTGAGTCTGGTGGCTACACCTTC; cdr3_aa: CAISESGGYTF
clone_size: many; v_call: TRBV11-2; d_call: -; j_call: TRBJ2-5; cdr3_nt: TGTGCCAGCAGCTTAGAGGCATTCGGGGAGACCCAGTACTTC; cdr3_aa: CASSLEAFGETQYF
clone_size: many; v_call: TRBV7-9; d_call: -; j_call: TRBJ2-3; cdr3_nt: TGTGCCAGCAGCCCGGACTTTTCAGATACGCAGTATTTT; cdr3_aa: CASSPDFSDTQYF
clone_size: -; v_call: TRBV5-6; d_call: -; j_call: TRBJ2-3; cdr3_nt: TGTGCCAGCAGCCCGGGCTCAGAGGGGAGTCCAGATACGCAGTATTTT; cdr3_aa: CASSPGSEGSPDTQYF
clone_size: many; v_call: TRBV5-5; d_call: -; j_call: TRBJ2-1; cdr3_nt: TGTGCCAGCAGCCTGACCGAGGACCTGAATGAGCAGTTCTTC; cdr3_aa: CASSLTEDLNEQFF
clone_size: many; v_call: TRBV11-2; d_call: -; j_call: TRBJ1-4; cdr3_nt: TGTGCCAGCAGTCGCAGCGGGAGATCTAATGAAAAACTGTTTTTT; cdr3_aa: CASSRSGRSNEKLFF
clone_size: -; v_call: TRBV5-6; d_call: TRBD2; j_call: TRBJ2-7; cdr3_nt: TGTGCCAGCAGTGAGACTAGCGGGCGGCCCTACGAGCAGTACTTC; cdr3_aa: CASSETSGRPYEQYF
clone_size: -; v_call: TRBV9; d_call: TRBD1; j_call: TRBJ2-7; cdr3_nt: TGTGCCAGCAGCGCGTTCCTTTCGGCAGGGGGCGACGAGCAGTACTTC; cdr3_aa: CASSAFLSAGGDEQYF
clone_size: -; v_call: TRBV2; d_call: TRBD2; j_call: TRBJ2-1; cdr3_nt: TGTGCCAGCAGTGAAGTTAGCGGGGGGGCCATCTACAATGAGCAGTTCTTC; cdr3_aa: CASSEVSGGAIYNEQFF
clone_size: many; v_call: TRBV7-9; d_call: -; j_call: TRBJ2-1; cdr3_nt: TGTGCCAGCATCAAAGGGGGGGCGCAGAATGAGCAGTTCTTC; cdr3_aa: CASIKGGAQNEQFF
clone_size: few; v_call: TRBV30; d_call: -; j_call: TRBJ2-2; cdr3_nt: TGTGCCTGGAGTAACTGGATTAACACCGGGGAGCTGTTTTTT; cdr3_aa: CAWSNWINTGELFF
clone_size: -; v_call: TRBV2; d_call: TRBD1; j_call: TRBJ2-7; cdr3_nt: TGTGCCAGCTGGAGGGGACAGGGGGCCGAGCAGTACTTC; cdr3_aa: CASWRGQGAEQYF
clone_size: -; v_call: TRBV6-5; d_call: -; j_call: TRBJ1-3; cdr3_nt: TGTGCCAGCAGTTACCGGGGGGCAGGTGGAAACACCATATATTTT; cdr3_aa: CASSYRGAGGNTIYF